This record looks at one T cell receptor beta chain sequence and its context. Antigen: not known. The data are from a study of cytomegalovirus exposure and HLA in healthy donors. Study-wide points: The majority of TCR sequences were rare, yet some public TCRs appeared in many donors. In vitro, a few CMV-associated chains proved specific for CMV antigens. Associated with cytomegalovirus, according to the listing, were 150 to 200 TCR beta chains.

Data came from immunoSEQ multiplex PCR; TCRdb stores just in-frame clones and leaves some out. The table has 250,000 to 400,000 clones, roughly 88% seen once. The donors were part of the validation cohort, which consisted of roughly 120 subjects and was separate from the first cohort of about 720 subjects. The CDR3 is 14 amino acids. V gave up 1 base and J gave up 1 base, with 5 bases separating them. The germline V gene has CDR1 SGHDT and CDR2 YYEEEE. The rearrangement links TRBV5-6 to TRBJ2-2; D remains unclear. This TCR was recovered from a man aged 30-40 years in good health and CMV-seronegative. The sample taken for sequencing was PBMCs. The CDR3 nucleotides read TGTGCCAGCAGCTTGAACAGGAACACCGGGGAGCTGTTTTTT. As protein: CASSLNRNTGELFF.